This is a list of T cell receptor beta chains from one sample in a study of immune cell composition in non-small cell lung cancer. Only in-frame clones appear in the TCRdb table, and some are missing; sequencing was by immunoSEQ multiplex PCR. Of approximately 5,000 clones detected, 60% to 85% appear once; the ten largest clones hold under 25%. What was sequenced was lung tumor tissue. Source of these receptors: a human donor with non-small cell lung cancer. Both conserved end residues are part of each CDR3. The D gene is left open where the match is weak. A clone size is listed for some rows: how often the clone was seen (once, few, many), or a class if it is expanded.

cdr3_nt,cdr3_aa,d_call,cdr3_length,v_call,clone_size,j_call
TGTGCCAGCAGCTTGGTTGCAGGGGGGCTCACTATGAACACTGAAGCTTTCTTT,CASSLVAGGLTMNTEAFF,TRBD1,18,TRBV5-5,few,TRBJ1-1
TGTGCCAGCTCTGTCGGGGGTGGGAATGAGCAGTTCTTC,CASSVGGGNEQFF,.,13,TRBV6-1,few,TRBJ2-1
TGTGCCAGCAGCGAGTCACTAGCGGAGGAGACCCAGTACTTC,CASSESLAEETQYF,TRBD2,14,TRBV9,.,TRBJ2-5
TGCGCCAGCAGCTCCGGACAGGCCTATAATTCACCCCTCCACTTT,CASSSGQAYNSPLHF,TRBD1,15,TRBV5-1,few,TRBJ1-6
TGTGCCAGCTCCCCTAGCTCCTATAATTCACCCCTCCACTTT,CASSPSSYNSPLHF,.,14,TRBV18,.,TRBJ1-6
TGTGCCAGCAGCCCCGAGTACGGTACGCAGTATTTT,CASSPEYGTQYF,.,12,TRBV5-4,.,TRBJ2-3
TGTGCCAGCAGTGGAACCGGGACAGGGGGTAATAGCAATCAGCCCCAGCATTTT,CASSGTGTGGNSNQPQHF,TRBD1,18,TRBV28,.,TRBJ1-5
TGTGCCAGCAGCCAATTTTTCGGAGGGGCGGGCGAGCAGTACTTC,CASSQFFGGAGEQYF,.,15,TRBV4-2,once,TRBJ2-7
TGCGCCAGCAGCCTAAACCCGGCCGGGACAGGGGGTGGAGATACGCAGTATTTT,CASSLNPAGTGGGDTQYF,TRBD1,18,TRBV5-1,few,TRBJ2-3
TGCAGCGCCACCCCCCAGTCCTACAATGAGCAGTTCTTC,CSATPQSYNEQFF,.,13,TRBV29-1,.,TRBJ2-1
TGTGCCAGCAGTTTAATAGCGGGGGCCTACAATGAGCAGTTCTTC,CASSLIAGAYNEQFF,TRBD2,15,TRBV27,.,TRBJ2-1
TGTGCCAGCAGCGGTGGACTAGCGGGGGGCGCAGATACGCAGTATTTT,CASSGGLAGGADTQYF,TRBD2,16,TRBV5-6,.,TRBJ2-3
TGTGCCAGCAGTCCCCAGACAGGGGGTCAGCCCCAGCATTTT,CASSPQTGGQPQHF,TRBD1,14,TRBV27,.,TRBJ1-5
TGTGCCAGCAGCCTGCGCAGGGGGGGCTACACCTTC,CASSLRRGGYTF,TRBD1,12,TRBV7-2,.,TRBJ1-2
TGTGCCAGTAGTCGGGCAGGGGCGGTTGAGCAGTTCTTC,CASSRAGAVEQFF,.,13,TRBV19,.,TRBJ2-1
TGTGCCAGTAGTATGAGGAGACAGATCCAAGAGACCCAGTACTTC,CASSMRRQIQETQYF,.,15,TRBV19,.,TRBJ2-5
TGCGCCAGCAGCCAAGTTCCCCCAATAGCGGGGGAGTATTTT,CASSQVPPIAGEYF,TRBD2,14,TRBV4-1,.,TRBJ2-3
TGTGCCAGCAGCCAAGAGCCTTGGAGGGGGGGACAGGGGACAGATACGCAGTATTTT,CASSQEPWRGGQGTDTQYF,TRBD1,19,TRBV4-2,medium-sized,TRBJ2-3
TGTGCCAGCAGCCCGCGGGGGGGCGGAAACCAGTACTTC,CASSPRGGGNQYF,TRBD2,13,TRBV7-2,.,TRBJ2-5
TGTGCCAGCAGCCCGGGACTTATGAACACTGAAGCTTTCTTT,CASSPGLMNTEAFF,.,14,TRBV5-5,.,TRBJ1-1
TGTGCCAGCAGCGTAGTGGCGGGACTGACAGATACGCAGTATTTT,CASSVVAGLTDTQYF,.,15,TRBV9,.,TRBJ2-3
TGTGCCAGTAGTAAGGAACTAGCGGGGGGGTACAATGAGCAGTTCTTC,CASSKELAGGYNEQFF,TRBD2,16,TRBV19,.,TRBJ2-1
TGTGCCAGCTCCTCAACCGGGGGATTAGACACTGAAGCTTTCTTT,CASSSTGGLDTEAFF,.,15,TRBV18,once,TRBJ1-1
TGTGCCAGCAGTCAGTCAGGGGGCAATGAGCAGTTCTTC,CASSQSGGNEQFF,TRBD1,13,TRBV27,.,TRBJ2-1
TGTGCCAGTTCGACAGGAGCTAACTATGGCTACACCTTC,CASSTGANYGYTF,.,13,TRBV7-2,.,TRBJ1-2
TGTGCCACCAGCGGTCAAGGGGGGGCTTTGGGCTACACCTTC,CATSGQGGALGYTF,.,14,TRBV6-5,.,TRBJ1-2
TGTGCCAGCTCACGGGCTGCCGAGCCCCCCGGGGAGCTGTTTTTT,CASSRAAEPPGELFF,.,15,TRBV18,.,TRBJ2-2
TGTGCCAGCAGCTCCTCCGGGAGTACTGAAGCTTTCTTT,CASSSSGSTEAFF,.,13,TRBV7-2,medium-sized,TRBJ1-1
TGTGCCAGCAGTGAAGCCCAGGGGCGCGGGCAGCCCCAGCATTTT,CASSEAQGRGQPQHF,.,15,TRBV2,.,TRBJ1-5
TGTGCCTGGAGTACAGGCAGGGGTGGTGGCTACACCTTC,CAWSTGRGGGYTF,.,13,TRBV30,.,TRBJ1-2
TGTGCCAGCAGCCACAGCTCCTACGAGCAGTACTTC,CASSHSSYEQYF,.,12,TRBV7-8,.,TRBJ2-7
TGTGCCAGCAGTTCCCAATCCAATCAGCCCCAGCATTTT,CASSSQSNQPQHF,.,13,TRBV6-6,.,TRBJ1-5
TGTGCCAGTAGTATAGGGACAGTACCCTCCGCTTTCTTT,CASSIGTVPSAFF,.,13,TRBV19,.,TRBJ1-1